The 23 T cell receptor beta chains given below trace back to one sample, sequenced in a study of post-analysis software for immune sequencing data. Carried by the TCR beta cDNA libraries were unique molecular identifiers. TCRdb ran MiXCR on the PCR reads and lists one entry per CDR3 protein. The sample has around 710,000 distinct CDR3 sequences; around 45% are singletons. Regarding the study as a whole: In patients, TRBV5-6, TRBV5-1 and TRBV20-1 belonged to roughly 5 TRBV segments found more frequently than in controls.

Their specific antigens are unknown. Specimen: blood. These receptors originate from a girl aged 10 to 17 with multiple sclerosis.

This sequence joins TRBV5-1 and TRBJ2-7; D is possibly TRBD1 (5 bases). Trimming cost V 4 bases and J 2 bases, with 13 bases left between them. Germline lookup yields CDR1 SGHRS and CDR2 YFSETQ. The CDR3 sequence is 14 residues long. CDR3 protein: CASSRGLPPYEQYF. The CDR3 region has the DNA TGCGCCAGCAGCAGGGGCCTTCCCCCCTACGAGCAGTACTTC.

The chain carries TRBV15 and TRBJ2-1, with 7 bases identical to TRBD2. The length of the CDR3 is 15 residues. Per the germline V gene, CDR1 is LNHNV and CDR2 is YYDKDF (reference sequence). The ends lost 3 bases at V and 5 bases at J; junction bases unmatched: 7. CDR3 in amino acids: CATSRAGLTNNEQFF. CDR3 coding DNA: TGTGCCACCAGCAGGGCGGGACTAACGAACAATGAGCAGTTCTTC.

The table lists this clonotype with many counts. The CDR3, as DNA: TGTGCCAGCAGCTTCGAGGAGACCCAGTACTTC. Amino acids: CASSFEETQYF. V gene TRBV12-3 or TRBV12-4 combines with J gene TRBJ2-5; D is ambiguous. The CDR3 is made up of 11 amino acids. V lost 6 bases and J lost 5, with 7 bases in between.

This clonotype has a handful of counts. This chain connects TRBV20-1 to TRBJ2-1; TRBD2 matches at 8 bases. V lost 7 bases and J lost 3; bases outside the gene matches: 5. Germline V CDR1 and CDR2: DFQATT, SNEGSKA (reference sequence). The CDR3 is 13 amino acids. The CDR3 sequence is CSVRTSFYNEQFF. Written as DNA, the CDR3 is TGCAGTGTACGGACTAGCTTCTACAATGAGCAGTTCTTC.

This clonotype turned up a few times. The rearrangement links TRBV29-1 to TRBJ2-1; the D gene is possibly TRBD2 (5 bases). V was cut by 6 bases and J by 7 bases, with 13 bases left in between. Germline lookup yields CDR1 SQVTM and CDR2 ANQGSEA. This CDR3 is 12 amino acids long. CDR3 sequence: CSVAPPGNEQFF. CDR3 nucleotide sequence: TGCAGCGTGGCCCCCCCGGGGAATGAGCAGTTCTTC.

This clonotype occurred a few times. This chain joins TRBV10-3 and TRBJ2-3, with 10 bases lining up with TRBD2. Trimming removed 5 bases from V and 4 bases from J; junction bases left unmatched: 12. Germline V lookup: CDR1 ENHRY, CDR2 SYGVKD. This CDR3 contains 17 residues. In DNA form, the CDR3 reads TGTGCCATCAGTACAACTCCACCGGGACTAGCGTCAGATACGCAGTATTTT. Protein sequence: CAISTTPPGLASDTQYF.

The chain is built from TRBV5-1 and TRBJ2-4, with unresolved D. The CDR3 has 13 residues. Germline V CDR1 and CDR2: SGHRS, YFSETQ. Trimming stripped 2 bases from V and 13 bases from J, with 16 bases between. CDR3 in amino acids: CASSFHVSYGQYF. In nucleotides, the CDR3 is TGCGCCAGCAGCTTCCATGTATCCTACGGGCAGTACTTC.

The rearrangement links TRBV3-1 to TRBJ2-7; D could derive from TRBD1 or TRBD2 (5 bases each). The CDR3 consists of 13 residues. Trimming pared 0 bases from V and 10 bases from J, leaving 13 bases between. Germline loops: CDR1 LGHDT, CDR2 YNNKEL (reference sequence). Written as DNA, the CDR3 is TGTGCCAGCAGCCAAGATGGGGGTCCGGAACAGTACTTC. Translated: CASSQDGGPEQYF.

The J gene is TRBJ2-3, the V gene TRBV9; tentatively, D is TRBD2 (5 bases). The CDR3 is made up of 13 amino acids. The V gene lost 1 base and the J gene lost 5 bases, with 8 bases spanning the gap. Germline-derived CDR1 and CDR2 are SGDLS and YYNGEE. CDR3 in amino acids: CASSVPGIDTQYF. DNA for the CDR3: TGTGCCAGCAGCGTACCCGGGATAGATACGCAGTATTTT.

A few counts support this clonotype. The chain combines TRBV27 with TRBJ2-1; 11 bases agree with TRBD2. The CDR3 is made up of 17 amino acids. V was pared by 7 bases and J by 6 bases, with 14 bases of the junction left unmatched. Germline V gives CDR1 MNHEY, CDR2 SMNVEV (reference sequence). The CDR3 reads CASTQTSLAGELNEQFF. The CDR3 DNA is TGTGCCAGCACCCAAACCTCACTAGCGGGAGAGCTCAATGAGCAGTTCTTC.

The chain links TRBV4-2 to TRBJ2-7, with D possibly TRBD1 on 6 matching bases. Germline V gene sequence: CDR1 LGHNA, CDR2 YNFKEQ. The CDR3 consists of 15 residues. Trimming pared 1 base from V and 2 bases from J, leaving 12 bases between. Here the CDR3 DNA reads TGTGCCAGCAGCCAAGGACCAGGGGCCACCTACGAGCAGTACTTC. Its protein is CASSQGPGATYEQYF.

The rearrangement links TRBV4-3 to TRBJ2-7, with TRBD2 identical over 13 bases. V gave up 4 bases and J gave up 4 bases; unmatched junction bases: 4. The germline gives CDR1 LGHNA, CDR2 YSLEER. The CDR3 spans 15 residues. Here the CDR3 reads CASSPILAGGYEQYF. The CDR3 DNA sequence: TGCGCCAGCAGCCCAATACTAGCGGGAGGGTACGAGCAGTACTTC.

The chain couples TRBV27 to TRBJ1-2, with TRBD1 identical over 7 bases. The CDR3 length is 15 residues. Germline CDR1 MNHEY, CDR2 SMNVEV (reference sequence). Trimming cost V 5 bases and J 3 bases; bases outside gene matches: 9. Written as DNA, the CDR3 is TGTGCCAGCAGTCCGTACAGGGGAGGGGACTATGGCTACACCTTC. This codes for CASSPYRGGDYGYTF.

The J gene is TRBJ2-7, the V gene TRBV14; D not resolved. The CDR3 is made up of 16 amino acids. V lost 4 bases to trimming and J lost 2 bases, with 18 bases between them. Germline CDR1 reads SGHDN; CDR2 reads FVKESK. CDR3 in amino acids: CASSRVPDSPPYEQYF. CDR3 DNA sequence: TGTGCCAGCAGCCGGGTCCCTGACTCTCCCCCCTACGAGCAGTACTTC. The full variable domain, with the rest looked up from reference TRBV14 and TRBJ2-7, is EAGVTQFPSHSVIEKGQTVTLRCDPISGHDNLYWYRRVMGKEIKFLLHFVKESKQDESGMPNNRFLAERTGGTYSTLKVQPAELEDSGVYFCASSRVPDSPPYEQYFGPGTRLTVT.

The chain links TRBV6-5 to TRBJ2-7, with D possibly TRBD2 on 5 matching bases. The J call may not be correct, given that the DNA end is closer to TRBJ2-5. Germline-derived CDR1 and CDR2 are MNHEY and SVGAGI. The CDR3 runs 15 residues. The CDR3 nucleotides are TGTGCCAGCAGTTACACAACCTCGGGGTTGGGGACCCAGTACTTC. This encodes CASSYTTSGLGTQYF.

The rearrangement uses TRBV27 and TRBJ2-3, with 7 nucleotides matching TRBD1. The CDR3 loop spans 14 amino acids. After removal of 6 bases from V and 4 bases from J, the junction contained 7 bases not matched to a gene. The V gene's germline CDR1 is MNHEY and CDR2 SMNVEV (reference sequence). DNA for the CDR3: TGTGCCAGCAGGGCGACAGGGCTGGCAGATACGCAGTATTTT. This codes for CASRATGLADTQYF.

J is TRBJ2-6 and V is TRBV10-3; D is uncertain. Germline V gene lookup returns CDR1 ENHRY and CDR2 SYGVKD. V gave up 9 bases and J gave up 4 bases, with 4 bases separating them. CDR3 length: 11 amino acids. The DNA of the CDR3 is TGTGCCATTGGAGGGGCCAACGTCCTGACTTTC. This translates into CAIGGANVLTF.

The CDR3 bases are TGTGCCAGCAGCTTAGGGGGACTAGCGGGAGGGCCTTACAATGAGCAGTTCTTC. As protein: CASSLGGLAGGPYNEQFF. The chain couples TRBV11-2 to TRBJ2-1; TRBD2 matches at 16 bases. Germline V gives CDR1 SGHAT, CDR2 FQNNGV. The CDR3 consists of 18 residues. The J segment lost 4 bases and the V segment lost 1 base, leaving 4 bases of the junction unmatched.

V gene TRBV5-1 combines with J gene TRBJ2-3; TRBD2 matches 8 bases. The CDR3 has 17 amino acids. Germline V gene sequence: CDR1 SGHRS, CDR2 YFSETQ. Trimming removed 4 bases from V and 1 base from J; junction bases left unmatched: 11. CDR3 coding DNA: TGCGCCAGCAGCCCCACCTCGACTAGCGCCGGCACAGATACGCAGTATTTT. Translating it yields CASSPTSTSAGTDTQYF.

This clonotype was detected a few times. This chain connects TRBV20-1 to TRBJ2-3; 14 bases fit TRBD2. The CDR3 loop spans 17 amino acids. Germline assignment: CDR1 DFQATT and CDR2 SNEGSKA (reference sequence). After removal of 2 bases from V and 4 bases from J, the junction contained 8 bases not matched to a gene. The CDR3 DNA reads as TGCAGTGCTAGACTCCTGGGACTAGCGGGAGTCCCAGATACGCAGTATTTT. Translated, it gives CSARLLGLAGVPDTQYF.

The chain has TRBV4-3 and TRBJ1-4; D not certain. CDR3 length: 13 residues. Germline CDR1 reads LGHNA; CDR2 reads YSLEER. V lost 5 bases and J lost 8, with 12 bases in between. The CDR3 is CASSALAGEKLFF. The CDR3 DNA is TGCGCCAGCAGCGCCCTCGCGGGGGAAAAACTGTTTTTT.

V is TRBV29-1 and J is TRBJ2-4; TRBD1 aligns across 8 bases. CDR1 and CDR2 (germline): SQVTM, ANQGSEA. The CDR3 is 15 amino acids. The V segment lost 5 bases and the J segment 13 bases; nucleotides outside the gene matches: 19. Written as DNA, the CDR3 is TGCAGCGTTAGCAAATCCGGGACAGGCCTGGGGGAGCAGTACTTC. It is translated as CSVSKSGTGLGEQYF.

The V gene is TRBV12-3 or TRBV12-4, the J gene TRBJ2-4, with a tentative D call TRBD1 (5 bases). This CDR3 has 13 residues. The V end lost 5 bases, the J end lost 13 bases, and 18 bases lay between the germline ends. This CDR3 reads CASSKGHPLEQYF. CDR3 bases: TGTGCCAGCAGTAAAGGACATCCGTTGGAGCAGTACTTC.